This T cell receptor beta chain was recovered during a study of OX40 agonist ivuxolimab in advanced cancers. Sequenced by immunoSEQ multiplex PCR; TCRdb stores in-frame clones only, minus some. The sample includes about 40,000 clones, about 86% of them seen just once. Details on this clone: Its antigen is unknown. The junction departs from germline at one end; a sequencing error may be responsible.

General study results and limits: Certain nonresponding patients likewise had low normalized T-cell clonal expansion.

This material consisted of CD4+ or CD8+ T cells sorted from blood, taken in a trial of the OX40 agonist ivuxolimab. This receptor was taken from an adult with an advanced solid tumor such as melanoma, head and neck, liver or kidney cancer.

The CDR3 nucleotides are TGTACCAGCAGTCCAGGGACTGGGGCCAACGTCCTGACTTTC. As protein: CTSSPGTGANVLTF. The chain uses TRBV2 and TRBJ2-6; perhaps TRBD1 as D (5 bases). Germline V CDR1 and CDR2: SNHLY, FYNNEI. The CDR3 is 14 residues long.